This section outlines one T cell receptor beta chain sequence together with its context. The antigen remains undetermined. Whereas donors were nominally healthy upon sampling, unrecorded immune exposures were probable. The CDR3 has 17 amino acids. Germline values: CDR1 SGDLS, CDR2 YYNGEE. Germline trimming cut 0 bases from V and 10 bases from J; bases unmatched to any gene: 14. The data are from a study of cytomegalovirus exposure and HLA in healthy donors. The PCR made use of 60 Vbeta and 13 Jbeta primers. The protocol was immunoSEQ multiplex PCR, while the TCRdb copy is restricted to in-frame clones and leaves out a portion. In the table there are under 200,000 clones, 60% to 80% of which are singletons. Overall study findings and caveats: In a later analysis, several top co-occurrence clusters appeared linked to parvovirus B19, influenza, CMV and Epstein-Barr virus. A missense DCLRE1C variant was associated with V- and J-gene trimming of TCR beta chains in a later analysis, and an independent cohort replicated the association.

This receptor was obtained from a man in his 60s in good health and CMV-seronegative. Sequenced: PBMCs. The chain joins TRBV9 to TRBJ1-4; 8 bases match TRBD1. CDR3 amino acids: CASSVGAGGRGEGKLFF. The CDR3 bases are TGTGCCAGCAGCGTAGGGGCAGGGGGCAGGGGCGAAGGAAAACTGTTTTTT. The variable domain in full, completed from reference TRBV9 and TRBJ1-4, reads DSGVTQTPKHLITATGQRVTLRCSPRSGDLSVYWYQQSLDQGLQFLIQYYNGEERAKGNILERFSAQQFPDLHSELNLSSLELGDSALYFCASSVGAGGRGEGKLFFGSGTQLSVL.